The 8 T cell receptor beta chains below come from one sample, sequenced in a study of blood T cell repertoires in COVID-19. The protocol was immunoSEQ multiplex PCR, while the TCRdb copy is restricted to in-frame clones and leaves out a portion. Of just over 350,000 clones in the sample, 75% to 90% are singletons; the top ten hold around 7.4%. The sample was peripheral blood. The receptors were gathered from a woman in her sixties or seventies with COVID-19, enrolled during active disease.

The rearrangement uses TRBV7-8 and TRBJ2-7, with a possible D match to TRBD2 (7 bases). Germline assignment: CDR1 SGHVS and CDR2 FQNEAQ. The CDR3 runs to 14 residues. V was shortened by 2 bases and J by 5 bases, with 13 bases between the two germline ends. The CDR3 region has the DNA TGTGCCAGCAGCTTACTGGGGGGGCAGGACGAGCAGTACTTC. Translated: CASSLLGGQDEQYF.

This clone was observed once. CDR3 DNA: TGTGCCAGCAGCTTAAGCTTTTCTGGCGAGCAGTACTTC. Amino acids: CASSLSFSGEQYF. This chain joins TRBV11-3 and TRBJ2-7; D unclear. The CDR3 spans 13 residues. Germline V lookup: CDR1 SGHNT, CDR2 YENEEA. With 2 bases removed from V and 6 bases from J, the gap between germline ends came to 11 bases.

On this clone: Other DNA sequences in this sample translate to the same CDR3. The rearrangement joins TRBV19 to TRBJ2-5; 8 bases are shared with TRBD1. The CDR3 totals 14 residues. Germline values: CDR1 LNHDA, CDR2 SQIVND (reference sequence). With 4 bases clipped from V and 5 bases from J, the junction kept 6 bases outside the gene matches. CDR3 sequence (DNA): TGTGCCAGTAGTAGCAGGGGGCTGGGGGAGACCCAGTACTTC. Translation gives CASSSRGLGETQYF.

This clone was counted a single time. The chain uses TRBV11-3 and TRBJ2-3; 12 nucleotides line up with TRBD2. This CDR3 is built from 18 residues. Germline CDR1 and CDR2: SGHNT and YENEEA. J gave up 1 base and V 1 base, and 6 bases lay outside the gene matches. The CDR3 coding sequence is TGTGCCAGCAGCTTAGCCCAACTAGCGGGGGGCGGCACAGATACGCAGTATTTT. It is translated as CASSLAQLAGGGTDTQYF.

In DNA, the CDR3 is TGCAGCGTTGAGGGGGACACAGATTACGAGCAGTACTTC. Amino acids: CSVEGDTDYEQYF. V usage is TRBV29-1 and J usage is TRBJ2-7, with a weak D call TRBD1 (6 bases). This CDR3 is built from 13 residues. CDR1 is SQVTM and CDR2 is ANQGSEA in the germline V gene. Trimming left V 3 bases short and J 4 bases short, with 13 bases between.

As DNA, the CDR3 is TGTGCCTGGAGTGTACTCGGGGTCTACAATGAGCAGTTCTTC. Translation gives CAWSVLGVYNEQFF. The genes are TRBV30 and TRBJ2-1, with D maybe TRBD2 (5 bases). Germline-derived CDR1 and CDR2 are GTSNPN and SVGIG (reference sequence). The CDR3 contains 14 residues. Between the trimmed V and J ends, which lost 0 bases and 3 bases, there was a span of 9 bases. The whole variable domain, filled in from reference TRBV30 and TRBJ2-1, reads SQTIHQWPATLVQPVGSPLSLECTVEGTSNPNLYWYRQAAGRGLQLLFYSVGIGQISSEVPQNLSASRPQDRQFILSSKKLLLSDSGFYLCAWSVLGVYNEQFFGPGTRLTVL.

The J gene is TRBJ2-2, the V gene TRBV19, with 8 bases fitting TRBD1. The germline gives CDR1 LNHDA, CDR2 SQIVND (reference sequence). There are 18 residues in the CDR3. The V and J ends lost 4 bases and 4 bases, in that order; junction bases with no gene match: 14. CDR3 region: CASSTDLSRGLVTGELFF. The CDR3 DNA reads as TGTGCCAGTAGTACAGACCTAAGCAGGGGGCTCGTCACCGGGGAGCTGTTTTTT. Complete variable domain (other parts from reference TRBV19 and TRBJ2-2): DGGITQSPKYLFRKEGQNVTLSCEQNLNHDAMYWYRQDPGQGLRLIYYSQIVNDFQKGDIAEGYSVSREKKESFPLTVTSAQKNPTAFYLCASSTDLSRGLVTGELFFGEGSRLTVL.

The CDR3, as DNA: TGCGCCAGCGCTCGGGGGCCGGACAGGGGGTTTGCAGATACGCAGTATTTT. Translating gives CASARGPDRGFADTQYF. The chain recombines TRBV5-1 with TRBJ2-3; 10 nucleotides align to TRBD1. The germline V gene has CDR1 SGHRS and CDR2 YFSETQ. The V gene end was trimmed by 7 bases and the J gene end by 4 bases; junction bases not matched to a gene: 15. The CDR3 loop spans 17 amino acids.